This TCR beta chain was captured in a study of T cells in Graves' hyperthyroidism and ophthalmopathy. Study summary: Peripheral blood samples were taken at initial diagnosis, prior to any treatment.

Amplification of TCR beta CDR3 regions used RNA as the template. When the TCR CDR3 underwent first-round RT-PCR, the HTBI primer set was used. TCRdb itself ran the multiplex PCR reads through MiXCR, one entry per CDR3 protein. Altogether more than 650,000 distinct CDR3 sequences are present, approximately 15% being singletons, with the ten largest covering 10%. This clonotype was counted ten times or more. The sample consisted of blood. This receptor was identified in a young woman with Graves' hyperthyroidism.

The CDR3 region has the DNA TGTGCCAGCAGTCCGGGCAAGACGAACACCATATATTTT. It encodes CASSPGKTNTIYF. This sequence joins TRBV28 and TRBJ1-3; D unclear. The CDR3 covers 13 residues. CDR1 and CDR2 from the germline V gene are MDHEN and SYDVKM. V lost 5 bases and J 7 bases, leaving 12 bases between the germline ends.